Listed below are T cell receptor beta chains from one sample, sequenced in a study of T cell changes during pregnancy in multiple sclerosis. Produced via immunoSEQ multiplex PCR; TCRdb's table is partial and in-frame only. The sample lists more than 85,000 clones; over 85% were seen once. Sequencing was performed on peripheral blood, taken in the third trimester of pregnancy. Receptors originate from a female donor in good health, enrolled as a control in a pregnancy study. Each CDR3 is given with its conserved first and last residue. Fields, in order: D gene, V gene, clone size, J gene, CDR3 protein, CDR3 DNA. A D gene is named only where the DNA matches it firmly. Rows may omit the clone size; those that give it use once, few, many or a size class.

D: .; V: TRBV6-1; size: .; J: TRBJ1-4; CDR3: CASSPTSPNEKLFF; DNA: TGTGCCAGCAGCCCAACAAGTCCTAATGAAAAACTGTTTTTT
D: TRBD1; V: TRBV4-1; size: .; J: TRBJ2-2; CDR3: CASRLTGGTNTGELFF; DNA: TGCGCCAGCAGGCTAACAGGGGGTACAAACACCGGGGAGCTGTTTTTT
D: TRBD2; V: TRBV7-9; size: once; J: TRBJ2-2; CDR3: CASSPPPEREITGELFF; DNA: TGTGCCAGCAGCCCCCCCCCTGAGCGGGAGATCACCGGGGAGCTGTTTTTT
D: .; V: TRBV7-9; size: .; J: TRBJ2-3; CDR3: CASSLARGLTSTDTQYF; DNA: TGTGCCAGCAGCTTAGCCCGCGGCCTAACTAGCACAGATACGCAGTATTTT
D: TRBD2; V: TRBV5-1; size: .; J: TRBJ2-7; CDR3: CASSPRTSGRVNHEQYF; DNA: TGCGCCAGCAGCCCTAGGACTAGCGGGAGAGTCAACCACGAGCAGTACTTC
D: TRBD1; V: TRBV9; size: .; J: TRBJ2-3; CDR3: CASSVRGRDTQYF; DNA: TGTGCCAGCAGCGTAAGGGGGCGGGATACGCAGTATTTT
D: TRBD2; V: TRBV5-1; size: .; J: TRBJ2-1; CDR3: CASSQGGPPNEQFF; DNA: TGCGCCAGCAGCCAGGGAGGGCCGCCCAATGAGCAGTTCTTC
D: TRBD1; V: TRBV5-1; size: .; J: TRBJ2-2; CDR3: CASSWTGGINTGELFF; DNA: TGCGCCAGCAGCTGGACAGGGGGCATCAACACCGGGGAGCTGTTTTTT
D: .; V: TRBV6-5; size: .; J: TRBJ2-7; CDR3: CASSQGREVYEQYF; DNA: TGTGCCAGCAGCCAGGGAAGGGAGGTATACGAGCAGTACTTC
D: TRBD1; V: TRBV28; size: .; J: TRBJ1-2; CDR3: CASRSNTGQGVNYGYTF; DNA: TGTGCCAGCAGATCTAACACCGGACAGGGGGTCAACTATGGCTACACCTTC
D: TRBD1; V: TRBV6-5; size: .; J: TRBJ2-1; CDR3: CASGSPGTGVNEQFF; DNA: TGTGCCAGCGGGAGTCCCGGGACAGGGGTTAATGAGCAGTTCTTC
D: TRBD2; V: TRBV11-2; size: .; J: TRBJ2-5; CDR3: CASSLPFAGGAEETQYF; DNA: TGTGCCAGCAGCCTACCGTTCGCGGGAGGGGCTGAAGAGACCCAGTACTTC
D: TRBD1; V: TRBV7-9; size: .; J: TRBJ1-3; CDR3: CASSPRGQTGNTIYF; DNA: TGTGCCAGCAGCCCAAGGGGACAGACTGGAAACACCATATATTTT
D: TRBD2; V: TRBV5-1; size: .; J: TRBJ2-5; CDR3: CASRKGLAGGEETQYF; DNA: TGCGCCAGCAGAAAGGGACTAGCGGGAGGAGAAGAGACCCAGTACTTC
D: TRBD1; V: TRBV29-1; size: few; J: TRBJ1-2; CDR3: CSVHRGPNYGYTF; DNA: TGCAGCGTCCACAGGGGCCCCAACTATGGCTACACCTTC
D: .; V: TRBV4-2; size: .; J: TRBJ2-7; CDR3: CASSPTGASLQAAEQYF; DNA: TGTGCCAGCAGCCCGACGGGAGCGAGCTTACAGGCCGCCGAGCAGTACTTC
D: .; V: TRBV5-1; size: .; J: TRBJ2-2; CDR3: CASSSMTTRNTGELFF; DNA: TGCGCCAGCAGCTCCATGACAACCCGAAACACCGGGGAGCTGTTTTTT
D: TRBD1; V: TRBV2; size: .; J: TRBJ2-7; CDR3: CASLRDRAFYEQYF; DNA: TGTGCCAGTCTCCGGGACAGAGCATTCTACGAGCAGTACTTC
D: .; V: TRBV6-5; size: .; J: TRBJ2-5; CDR3: CASGATTQYF; DNA: TGTGCCAGCGGGGCAACGACCCAGTACTTC
D: TRBD2; V: TRBV5-1; size: .; J: TRBJ2-7; CDR3: CASSLRLAGVNEQYF; DNA: TGCGCCAGCAGCTTGAGACTAGCGGGAGTGAACGAGCAGTACTTC
D: .; V: TRBV5-1; size: .; J: TRBJ1-1; CDR3: CASSLARQKNTEAFF; DNA: TGCGCCAGCAGCTTGGCCCGACAAAAGAACACTGAAGCTTTCTTT
D: .; V: TRBV19; size: .; J: TRBJ2-2; CDR3: CASSISGELFF; DNA: TGTGCCAGTAGTATCTCCGGGGAGCTGTTTTTT
D: TRBD2; V: TRBV5-1; size: .; J: TRBJ2-5; CDR3: CASTSTGLAIWETQYF; DNA: TGCGCCAGCACCTCAACGGGACTAGCCATCTGGGAGACCCAGTACTTC
D: .; V: TRBV5-1; size: .; J: TRBJ2-1; CDR3: CASSTIPGNEQFF; DNA: TGCGCCAGCAGCACCATCCCAGGTAATGAGCAGTTCTTC
D: TRBD2; V: TRBV4-1; size: once; J: TRBJ2-1; CDR3: CASSQGTSGRGAAYNEQFF; DNA: TGCGCCAGCAGCCAAGGGACTAGCGGGAGAGGGGCGGCTTACAATGAGCAGTTCTTC
D: TRBD2; V: TRBV6-5; size: .; J: TRBJ2-1; CDR3: CASSGGLAGKNEQFF; DNA: TGTGCCAGCAGCGGGGGACTAGCGGGAAAGAATGAGCAGTTCTTC
D: TRBD1; V: TRBV15; size: .; J: TRBJ1-2; CDR3: CATSISTGPDYGYTF; DNA: TGTGCCACCAGCATCTCGACAGGGCCCGACTATGGCTACACCTTC
D: TRBD2; V: TRBV4-1; size: .; J: TRBJ2-3; CDR3: CASSQLSLGRAGDTQYF; DNA: TGCGCCAGCAGCCAACTATCCTTGGGGAGGGCCGGAGATACGCAGTATTTT
D: .; V: TRBV28; size: .; J: TRBJ1-5; CDR3: CAIGRQLNQPQHF; DNA: TGTGCCATCGGGAGGCAGCTCAATCAGCCCCAGCATTTT
D: TRBD2; V: TRBV2; size: .; J: TRBJ2-2; CDR3: CASRGTSGMNTGELFF; DNA: TGTGCCAGTAGAGGGACTAGCGGAATGAACACCGGGGAGCTGTTTTTT
D: .; V: TRBV4-1; size: .; J: TRBJ2-7; CDR3: CASSQEQPYEQYF; DNA: TGCGCCAGCAGCCAAGAACAGCCCTACGAGCAGTACTTC
D: .; V: TRBV28; size: .; J: TRBJ2-7; CDR3: CASRLSSPGSYEQYF; DNA: TGTGCCAGCCGACTATCTAGCCCCGGCTCCTACGAGCAGTACTTC
D: .; V: TRBV4-2; size: .; J: TRBJ1-2; CDR3: CASSQEVGGGYTF; DNA: TGTGCCAGCAGCCAAGAGGTGGGGGGAGGCTACACCTTC
D: .; V: TRBV5-5; size: .; J: TRBJ2-5; CDR3: CASSLAELQLFETQYF; DNA: TGTGCCAGCAGCTTGGCCGAGCTCCAACTTTTTGAGACCCAGTACTTC
D: TRBD2; V: TRBV4-1; size: .; J: TRBJ2-1; CDR3: CASSPTSGAYNEQFF; DNA: TGCGCCAGCAGCCCGACTAGCGGGGCGTACAATGAGCAGTTCTTC
D: TRBD1; V: TRBV4-2; size: .; J: TRBJ2-1; CDR3: CASSSRMDRASYNEQFF; DNA: TGTGCCAGCAGCTCCCGTATGGACAGGGCTTCATACAATGAGCAGTTCTTC
D: .; V: TRBV5-1; size: .; J: TRBJ2-1; CDR3: CASSAVGGYNEQFF; DNA: TGCGCCAGCAGCGCAGTCGGCGGTTACAATGAGCAGTTCTTC